This T cell receptor (beta chain) was sequenced in a study of blood T cells in healthy people across ages. Together with a sample-barcoded 5' primer, a J-beta primer mix was included in a second PCR lasting roughly 6 to 12 cycles. Using its own MiXCR run on the 5' RACE reads, TCRdb lists one record per CDR3 protein. Of about a million distinct CDR3 sequences in the sample, 51% were seen once. Study-wide results and caveats: Because sorting was not performed, PBMCs prevented conclusive naive versus antigen-experienced comparison.

To note about this clonotype: Its antigen is not known.

Per-sample PBMC isolation yielded at least 6 million cells. The receptor's source is a woman in her sixties or seventies in good health. The sequenced sample consisted of blood.

For the CDR3, the DNA is TGTGCCAGCAGCTTAAATGGGGGGGAACAAGAGACCCAGTACTTC. Amino acid sequence: CASSLNGGEQETQYF. The V call is TRBV7-2, the J call TRBJ2-4; TRBD2 matches at 7 bases. The J call is uncertain, as TRBJ2-5 better fits the DNA end. There are 15 residues in the CDR3. Germline CDR1 SGHTA, CDR2 FQGNSA.